The rows below give T cell receptor beta chains drawn from one sample of a study of T cell responses to AZD1222 COVID-19 vaccine. Only in-frame clones appear in the TCRdb table, and some are missing; sequencing was by immunoSEQ multiplex PCR. This repertoire shows approximately 170,000 clones, 85% to 90% found once; its top ten account for about 6.9%. Sequenced material: peripheral blood, taken on day 0 of AZD1222 vaccination. The source is an adult in good health. The CDR3 runs from the conserved cysteine through the conserved F or W. The D gene is left open where the match is weak.

>TRBV2|TRBD1|TRBJ2-1|13
CASTRTGVPEQFF
TGTGCCAGCACGCGGACAGGGGTTCCTGAGCAGTTCTTC
>TRBV6-5|NA|TRBJ1-6|16
CASSYSGGFRGSPLHF
TGTGCCAGCAGTTACTCCGGTGGGTTCCGAGGGTCACCCCTCCACTTT
>TRBV2|TRBD1|TRBJ1-2|14
CASSEEQGARGYTF
TGTGCCAGCAGTGAAGAACAGGGGGCGCGTGGCTACACCTTC
>TRBV5-1|NA|TRBJ1-2|15
CASTLSGGANYGYTF
TGCGCCAGCACACTGAGCGGGGGGGCTAACTATGGCTACACCTTC
>TRBV29-1|TRBD2|TRBJ2-3|13
CSVERRGADTQYF
TGCAGCGTTGAAAGGCGGGGGGCAGATACGCAGTATTTT
>TRBV9|NA|TRBJ1-1|13
CASSTQGGAEAFF
TGTGCCAGCAGCACTCAGGGTGGGGCTGAAGCTTTCTTT
>TRBV5-1|TRBD1|TRBJ2-7|12
CASRQGAYEQYF
TGCGCGTCGCGGCAGGGGGCCTACGAGCAGTACTTC
>TRBV5-1|TRBD1|TRBJ1-1|12
CASSWTGVEAFF
TGCGCCAGCAGCTGGACAGGGGTCGAAGCTTTCTTT
>TRBV3-1/TRBV3-2|NA|TRBJ2-7|17
CASSQEAPSGFPYEQYF
TGTGCCAGCAGCCAAGAGGCACCTTCGGGCTTCCCCTACGAGCAGTACTTC
>TRBV19|TRBD2|TRBJ2-5|16
CASSPLAGGPYETQYF
TGTGCCAGTAGTCCTCTAGCGGGGGGGCCGTATGAGACCCAGTACTTC
>TRBV30|NA|TRBJ2-7|16
CAWSIRQGPLLYEQYF
TGTGCCTGGAGTATTAGGCAGGGCCCACTCCTCTACGAGCAGTACTTC
>TRBV5-4|NA|TRBJ2-5|15
CASSTTEDYFETQYF
TGTGCCAGCAGCACCACTGAGGACTATTTCGAGACCCAGTACTTC
>TRBV5-8|TRBD1|TRBJ1-2|15
CASSAPGQGHYGYTF
TGTGCCAGCAGCGCTCCGGGACAGGGACACTATGGCTACACCTTC
>TRBV15|NA|TRBJ2-1|15
CATSRDRGVGNEQFF
TGTGCCACCAGCAGAGATCGGGGAGTGGGCAATGAGCAGTTCTTC
>TRBV6-5|TRBD1|TRBJ2-3|15
CASSPDRESTDTQYF
TGTGCCAGCAGCCCGGACAGGGAGAGCACAGATACGCAGTATTTT
>TRBV15|NA|TRBJ1-1|17
CATSRPLSRIMNTEAFF
TGTGCCACCAGCAGACCACTCAGCCGGATAATGAACACTGAAGCTTTCTTT
>TRBV20-1|NA|TRBJ1-2|10
CSRQDYGYTF
TGCAGTAGACAAGACTATGGCTACACCTTC
>TRBV7-9|TRBD2|TRBJ2-7|14
CASSLRGDGYEQYF
TGTGCCAGCAGCTTGCGGGGGGACGGATACGAGCAGTACTTC